This T cell receptor (beta chain) is from a study of blood T cells in healthy people across ages. Whole-study results and caveats: Observed TCR beta diversity per million T cells went down as age went up. This fall followed a roughly linear course with age. Strong correlation existed between TCR beta diversity and naive T cell percentage.

Concerning this clonotype: No antigen is known for it.

Combining a sample-barcoded 5' primer with a J-beta primer mix, a second PCR ran for roughly 6 to 12 cycles. A single record per CDR3 protein comes from TCRdb applying MiXCR to the 5' RACE reads. The top ten clones hold 3.6% of a sample with over 500,000 distinct CDR3 sequences, about a quarter of them seen once. Germline-derived CDR1 and CDR2 are GTSNPN and SVGIG (reference sequence). The CDR3 has 13 amino acids. These same records also appear under a second study, on T cells of mothers and their children.

J is TRBJ2-5 and V is TRBV30; no reliable D call. The J call may not be correct, given that the DNA end is closer to TRBJ2-1. The specimen was blood. The TCR sequence derives from a boy under 10 years old in good health. For the CDR3, the DNA is TGTGCCTCAATAAGGAGCGAGGTCTCGGAGCAGTTCTTC. This codes for CASIRSEVSEQFF.